This T cell receptor beta chain comes out of a study of patients and donors after allogeneic stem cell transplantation. TCRdb fed the RT-PCR reads into MiXCR, producing one record per CDR3 protein. The data show tens of thousands of distinct CDR3 sequences, 35% to 40% seen once. The origin of this receptor is a human donor who was either an allogeneic HSCT recipient or a stem cell or donor lymphocyte infusion donor (not recorded which). It is not recorded whose cells these are; they may come from a transplant donor. The sequenced sample was blood, either unsorted or a sorted T cell fraction (not recorded which).

In DNA form, the CDR3 reads TGTGCCAGCCGAGAGGGCGGGAGCACTGAAGCTTTCTTT. It specifies CASREGGSTEAFF. The V and J genes are TRBV6-4 and TRBJ1-1; unclear D gene. Germline lookup yields CDR1 MRHNA and CDR2 SNTAGT. This CDR3 comprises 13 residues. V shed 8 bases and J shed 4 bases, with 14 bases lying between them.